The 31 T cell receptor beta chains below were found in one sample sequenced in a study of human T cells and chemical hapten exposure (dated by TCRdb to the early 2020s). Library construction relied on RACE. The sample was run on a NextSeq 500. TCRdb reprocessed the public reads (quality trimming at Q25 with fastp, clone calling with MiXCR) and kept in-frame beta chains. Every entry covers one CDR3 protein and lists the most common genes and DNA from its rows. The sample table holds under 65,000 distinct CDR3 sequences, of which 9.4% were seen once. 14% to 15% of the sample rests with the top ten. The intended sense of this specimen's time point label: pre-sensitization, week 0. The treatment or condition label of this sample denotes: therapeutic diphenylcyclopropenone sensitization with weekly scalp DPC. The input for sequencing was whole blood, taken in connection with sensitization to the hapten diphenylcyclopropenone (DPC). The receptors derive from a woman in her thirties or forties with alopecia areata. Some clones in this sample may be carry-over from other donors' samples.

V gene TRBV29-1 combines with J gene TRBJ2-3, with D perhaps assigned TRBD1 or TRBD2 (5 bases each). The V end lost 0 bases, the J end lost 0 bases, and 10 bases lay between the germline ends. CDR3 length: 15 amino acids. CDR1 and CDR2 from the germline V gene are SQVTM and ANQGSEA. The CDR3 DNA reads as TGCAGCGTTGAAGATCGGGGCCTCAGCACAGATACGCAGTATTTT. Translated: CSVEDRGLSTDTQYF.

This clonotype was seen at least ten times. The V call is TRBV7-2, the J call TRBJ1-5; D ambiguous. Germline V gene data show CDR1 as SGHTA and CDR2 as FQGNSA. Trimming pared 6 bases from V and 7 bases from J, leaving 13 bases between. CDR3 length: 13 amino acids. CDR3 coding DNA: TGTGCCAGCAGTCACGACCCCGCGCAGCCCCAGCATTTT. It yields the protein CASSHDPAQPQHF.

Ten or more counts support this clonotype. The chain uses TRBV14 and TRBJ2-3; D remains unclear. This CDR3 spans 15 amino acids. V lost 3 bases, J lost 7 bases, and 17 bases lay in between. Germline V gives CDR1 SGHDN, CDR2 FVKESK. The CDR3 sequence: CASSQGVRSGHTQYF. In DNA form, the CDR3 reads TGTGCCAGCAGCCAGGGTGTTCGCTCAGGCCATACGCAGTATTTT.

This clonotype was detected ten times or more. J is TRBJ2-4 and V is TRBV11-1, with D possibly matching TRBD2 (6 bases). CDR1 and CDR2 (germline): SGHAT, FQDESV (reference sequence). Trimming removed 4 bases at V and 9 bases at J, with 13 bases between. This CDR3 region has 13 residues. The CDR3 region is CASSWRESGIQYF. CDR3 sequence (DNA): TGTGCCAGCAGCTGGAGGGAATCCGGCATTCAGTACTTC.

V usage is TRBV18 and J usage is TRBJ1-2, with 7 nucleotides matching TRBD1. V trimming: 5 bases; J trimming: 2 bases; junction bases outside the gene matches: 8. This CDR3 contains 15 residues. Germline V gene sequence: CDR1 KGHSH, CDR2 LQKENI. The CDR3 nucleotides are TGTGCCAGCTCAGGGACGGGACAGAGAAACTATGGCTACACCTTC. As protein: CASSGTGQRNYGYTF.

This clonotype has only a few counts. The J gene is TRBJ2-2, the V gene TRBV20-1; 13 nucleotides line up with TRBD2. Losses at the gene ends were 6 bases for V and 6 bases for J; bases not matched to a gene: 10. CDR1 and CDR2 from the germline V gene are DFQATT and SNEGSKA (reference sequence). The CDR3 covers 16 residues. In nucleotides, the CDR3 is TGCAGTGCCATTAACCCGGGACTAGCGGGGTCCGGGGAGCTGTTTTTT. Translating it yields CSAINPGLAGSGELFF.

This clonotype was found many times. CDR3 loop: CSVVAGVRTEAFF. As DNA, the CDR3 is TGCAGCGTTGTGGCAGGGGTTCGCACTGAAGCTTTCTTT. V usage is TRBV29-1 and J usage is TRBJ1-1; TRBD1 is a possible D gene (6 bases). Looked up from germline, CDR1 is SQVTM and CDR2 is ANQGSEA. The ends were cut back, 4 bases at V and 4 bases at J, with 13 bases in the middle. This CDR3 is 13 amino acids long.

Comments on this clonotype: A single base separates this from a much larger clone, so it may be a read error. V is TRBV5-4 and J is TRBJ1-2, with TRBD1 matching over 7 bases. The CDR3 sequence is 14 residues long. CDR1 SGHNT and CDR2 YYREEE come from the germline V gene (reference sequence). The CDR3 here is CTSSLEGASYGYTF. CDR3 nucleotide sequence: TGTACCAGCAGCTTGGAGGGGGCCTCCTATGGCTACACCTTC.

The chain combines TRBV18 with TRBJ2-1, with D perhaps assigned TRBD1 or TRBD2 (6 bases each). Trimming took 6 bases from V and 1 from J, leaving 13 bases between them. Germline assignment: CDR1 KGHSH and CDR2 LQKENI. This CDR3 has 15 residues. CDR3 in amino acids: CASSVKGGSYNEQFF. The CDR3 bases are TGTGCCAGCTCGGTCAAGGGGGGTTCCTACAATGAGCAGTTCTTC.

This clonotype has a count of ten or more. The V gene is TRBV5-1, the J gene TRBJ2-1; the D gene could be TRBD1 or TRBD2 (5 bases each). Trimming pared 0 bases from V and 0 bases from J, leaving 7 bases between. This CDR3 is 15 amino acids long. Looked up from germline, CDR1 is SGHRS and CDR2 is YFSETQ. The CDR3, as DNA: TGCGCCAGCAGCTTGGAGGGGACCTCCTACAATGAGCAGTTCTTC. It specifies CASSLEGTSYNEQFF.

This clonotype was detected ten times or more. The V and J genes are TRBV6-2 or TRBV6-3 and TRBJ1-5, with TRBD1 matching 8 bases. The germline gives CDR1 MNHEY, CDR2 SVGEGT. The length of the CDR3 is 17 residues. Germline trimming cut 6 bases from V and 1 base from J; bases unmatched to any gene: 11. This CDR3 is CASSSGQVALSNQPQHF. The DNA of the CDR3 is TGTGCCAGCAGCTCGGGACAGGTCGCGTTAAGCAATCAGCCCCAGCATTTT.

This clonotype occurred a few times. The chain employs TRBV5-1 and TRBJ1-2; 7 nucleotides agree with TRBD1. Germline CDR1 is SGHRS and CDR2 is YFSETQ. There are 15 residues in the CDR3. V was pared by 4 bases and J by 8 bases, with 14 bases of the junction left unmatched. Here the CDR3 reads CASSRGLGQLRGYTF. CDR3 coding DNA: TGCGCCAGCAGCCGCGGTTTGGGACAGCTCCGAGGCTACACCTTC.

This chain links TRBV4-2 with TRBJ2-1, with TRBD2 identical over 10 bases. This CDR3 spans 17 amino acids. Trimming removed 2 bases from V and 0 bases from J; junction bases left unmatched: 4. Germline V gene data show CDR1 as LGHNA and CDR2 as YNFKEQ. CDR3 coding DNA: TGTGCCAGCAGCCAACTGGGACTAGCGAGCTCCTACAATGAGCAGTTCTTC. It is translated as CASSQLGLASSYNEQFF.

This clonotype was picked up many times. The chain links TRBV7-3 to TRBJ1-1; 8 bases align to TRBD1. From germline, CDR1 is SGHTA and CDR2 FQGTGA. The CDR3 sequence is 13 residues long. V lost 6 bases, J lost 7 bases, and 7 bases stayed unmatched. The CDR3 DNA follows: TGTGCCAGCAGTTTAGCAGGGGGCTTTGAAGCTTTCTTT. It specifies CASSLAGGFEAFF.

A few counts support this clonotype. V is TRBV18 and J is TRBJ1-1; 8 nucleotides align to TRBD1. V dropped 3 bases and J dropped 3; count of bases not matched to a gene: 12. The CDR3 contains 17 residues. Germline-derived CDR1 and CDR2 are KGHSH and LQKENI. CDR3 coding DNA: TGTGCCAGCTCACCGAGAAACAGGGGGTCGTTCGACACTGAAGCTTTCTTT. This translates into CASSPRNRGSFDTEAFF.

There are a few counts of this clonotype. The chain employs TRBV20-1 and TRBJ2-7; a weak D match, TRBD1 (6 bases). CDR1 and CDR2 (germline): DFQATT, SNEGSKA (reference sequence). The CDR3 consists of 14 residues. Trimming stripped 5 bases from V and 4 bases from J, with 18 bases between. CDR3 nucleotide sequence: TGCAGTGCTGGAGTAAGGCAGGGGCGGTACGAGCAGTACTTC. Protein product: CSAGVRQGRYEQYF.

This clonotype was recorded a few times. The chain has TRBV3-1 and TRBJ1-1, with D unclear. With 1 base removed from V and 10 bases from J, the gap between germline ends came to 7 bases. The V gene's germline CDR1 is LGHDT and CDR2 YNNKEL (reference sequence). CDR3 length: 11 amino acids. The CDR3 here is CASSQGHGAFF. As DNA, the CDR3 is TGTGCCAGCAGCCAAGGACACGGAGCTTTCTTT.

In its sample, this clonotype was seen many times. CDR3 residues: CASSLDWARDEQYF. The CDR3 DNA reads TGTGCCAGCAGCTTAGACTGGGCGCGGGACGAGCAGTACTTC. The chain recombines TRBV7-8 with TRBJ2-7, with D possibly matching TRBD2 (5 bases). V was clipped by 1 base and J by 5 bases, with 12 bases between them. This CDR3 contains 14 residues. CDR1 and CDR2 from the germline V gene are SGHVS and FQNEAQ.

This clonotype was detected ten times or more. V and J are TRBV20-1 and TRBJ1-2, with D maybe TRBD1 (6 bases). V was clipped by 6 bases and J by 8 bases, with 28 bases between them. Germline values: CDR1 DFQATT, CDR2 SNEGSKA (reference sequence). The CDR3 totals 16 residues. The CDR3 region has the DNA TGCAGTGCCGGCCGCCCCCAACTCTCCGGGGGCAAAGGCTACACCTTC. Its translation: CSAGRPQLSGGKGYTF.

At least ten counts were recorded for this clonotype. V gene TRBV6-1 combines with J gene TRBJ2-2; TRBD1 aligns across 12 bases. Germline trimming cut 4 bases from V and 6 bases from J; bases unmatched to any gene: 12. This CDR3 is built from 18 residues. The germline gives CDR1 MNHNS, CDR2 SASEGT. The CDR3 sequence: CASSARTPGQGAPGELFF. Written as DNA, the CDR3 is TGTGCCAGCAGTGCGCGAACTCCGGGACAGGGGGCTCCCGGGGAGCTGTTTTTT.

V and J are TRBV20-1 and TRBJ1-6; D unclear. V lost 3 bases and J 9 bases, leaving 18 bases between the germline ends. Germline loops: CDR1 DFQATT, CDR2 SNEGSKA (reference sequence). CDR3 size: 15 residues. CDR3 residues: CSARASNRAGSPLHF. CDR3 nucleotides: TGCAGTGCTAGGGCATCAAATCGGGCTGGTTCACCCCTCCACTTT.

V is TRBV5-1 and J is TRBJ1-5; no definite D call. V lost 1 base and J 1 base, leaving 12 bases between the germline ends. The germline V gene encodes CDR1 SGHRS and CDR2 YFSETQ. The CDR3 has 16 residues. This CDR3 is CASSLSVPRSNQPQHF. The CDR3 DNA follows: TGCGCCAGCAGCTTGTCCGTGCCTCGGAGCAATCAGCCCCAGCATTTT.

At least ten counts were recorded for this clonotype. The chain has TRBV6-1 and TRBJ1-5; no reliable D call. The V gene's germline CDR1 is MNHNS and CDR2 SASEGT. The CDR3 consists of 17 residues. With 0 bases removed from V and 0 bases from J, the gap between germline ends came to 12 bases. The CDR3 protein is CASSEAWRLYSNQPQHF. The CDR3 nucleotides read TGTGCCAGCAGTGAAGCGTGGAGGTTATATAGCAATCAGCCCCAGCATTTT.

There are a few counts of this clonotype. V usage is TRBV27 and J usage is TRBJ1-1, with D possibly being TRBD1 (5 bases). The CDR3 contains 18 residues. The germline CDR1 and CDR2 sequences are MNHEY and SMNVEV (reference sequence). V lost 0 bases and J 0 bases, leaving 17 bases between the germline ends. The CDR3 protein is CASSLSGQGLTMNTEAFF. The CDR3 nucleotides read TGTGCCAGCAGTTTATCGGGGCAGGGACTGACGATGAACACTGAAGCTTTCTTT.

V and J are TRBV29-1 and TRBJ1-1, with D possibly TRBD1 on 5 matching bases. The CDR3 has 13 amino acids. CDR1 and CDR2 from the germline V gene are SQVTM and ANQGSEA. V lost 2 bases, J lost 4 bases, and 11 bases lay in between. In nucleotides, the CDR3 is TGCAGCGTTGAAACGGCGGGGGGCACTGAAGCTTTCTTT. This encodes CSVETAGGTEAFF.

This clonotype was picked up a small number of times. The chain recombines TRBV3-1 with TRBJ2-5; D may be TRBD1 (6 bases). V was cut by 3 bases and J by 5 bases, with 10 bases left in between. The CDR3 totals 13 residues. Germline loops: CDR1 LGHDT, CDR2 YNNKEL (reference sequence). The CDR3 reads CASSHRGEETQYF. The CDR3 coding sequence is TGTGCCAGCAGCCACAGGGGTGAGGAGACCCAGTACTTC.

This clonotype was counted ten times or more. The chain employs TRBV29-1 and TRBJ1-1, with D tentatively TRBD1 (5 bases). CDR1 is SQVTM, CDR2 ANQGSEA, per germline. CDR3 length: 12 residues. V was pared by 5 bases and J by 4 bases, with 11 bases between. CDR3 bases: TGCAGCGTTCACAGGTCTGGCACTGAAGCTTTCTTT. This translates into CSVHRSGTEAFF.

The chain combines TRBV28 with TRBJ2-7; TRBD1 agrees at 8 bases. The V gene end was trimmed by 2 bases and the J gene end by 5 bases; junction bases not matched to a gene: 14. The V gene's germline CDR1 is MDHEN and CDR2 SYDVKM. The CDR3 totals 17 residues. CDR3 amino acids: CASSLGTTGGPLHEQYF. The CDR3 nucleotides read TGTGCCAGCAGTTTAGGGACCACAGGGGGTCCTTTGCACGAGCAGTACTTC.

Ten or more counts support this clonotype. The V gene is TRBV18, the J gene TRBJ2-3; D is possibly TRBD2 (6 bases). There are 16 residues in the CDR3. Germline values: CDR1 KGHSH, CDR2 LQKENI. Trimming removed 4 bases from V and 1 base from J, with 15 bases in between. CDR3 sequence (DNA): TGTGCCAGCTCACGCGCGGAAGCGGGTCGCACAGATACGCAGTATTTT. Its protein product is CASSRAEAGRTDTQYF. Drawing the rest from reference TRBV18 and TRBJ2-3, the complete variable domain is NAGVMQNPRHLVRRRGQEARLRCSPMKGHSHVYWYRQLPEEGLKFMVYLQKENIIDESGMPKERFSAEFPKEGPSILRIQQVVRGDSAAYFCASSRAEAGRTDTQYFGPGTRLTVL.

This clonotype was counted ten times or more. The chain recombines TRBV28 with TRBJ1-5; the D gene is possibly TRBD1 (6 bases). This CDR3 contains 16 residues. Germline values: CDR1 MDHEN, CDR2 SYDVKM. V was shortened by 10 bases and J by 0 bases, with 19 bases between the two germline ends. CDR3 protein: CATFRGGAGSNQPQHF. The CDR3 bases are TGTGCCACCTTCAGAGGGGGGGCGGGTAGCAATCAGCCCCAGCATTTT.

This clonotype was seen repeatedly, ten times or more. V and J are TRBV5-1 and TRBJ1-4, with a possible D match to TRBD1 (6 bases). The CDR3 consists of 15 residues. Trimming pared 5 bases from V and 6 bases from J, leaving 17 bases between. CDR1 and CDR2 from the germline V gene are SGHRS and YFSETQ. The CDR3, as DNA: TGCGCCAGCAGTTTAACAGGGACGGGGGATGAAAAACTGTTTTTT. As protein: CASSLTGTGDEKLFF.